This TCR beta chain was documented in a study of human T cells and chemical hapten exposure. Whole-study results and caveats: As patch test score rose, PT1 expanded TCR counts tended to rise as well.

This sample's time point: patch test 3, about 24 weeks after DPC sensitization. Treatment here: therapeutic diphenylcyclopropenone sensitization with weekly scalp DPC. The study enrolled 18 to 70-year-old alopecia patients suitable for DPC. Turning to this clonotype: Its antigen remains unknown.

Germline V gene sequence: CDR1 KGHDR, CDR2 SFDVKD. With 1 base removed from V and 10 bases from J, the gap between germline ends came to 10 bases. The length of the CDR3 is 13 residues. In the library, unique molecular identifiers were attached to individual cDNA molecules. TCRdb reanalysed the RACE reads using MiXCR and keeps one entry per CDR3 protein. The table lists under 200,000 distinct CDR3 sequences, 25% to 30% of them singletons, with under 2.5% in the top ten. Here the sequenced sample was whole blood, taken in connection with sensitization to the hapten diphenylcyclopropenone (DPC). The receptor comes from a woman aged 18-30 years with alopecia areata. Some clones in this sample may be carry-over from other donors' samples. This rearrangement joins TRBV24-1 to TRBJ2-1; D might be TRBD1 (6 bases). The CDR3 region is CATSDLSGQEQFF. In DNA form, the CDR3 reads TGTGCCACCAGTGATTTATCCGGACAGGAGCAGTTCTTC.